Shown below are 23 T cell receptor beta chains from a single sample sequenced in a study. Using immunoSEQ multiplex PCR, the repertoire was profiled, and TCRdb retains in-frame clones only, with some absent. This sample yields some 70,000 clones, of which 85% to 95% are seen a single time; roughly 4% belongs to the top ten. Sequenced material: PBMCs. The receptors originated from a man aged 35-49 years with rheumatoid arthritis.

The chain uses TRBV4-1 and TRBJ2-5, with D possibly matching TRBD2 (6 bases). From germline, CDR1 is MGHRA and CDR2 YSYEKL. The V and J ends lost 1 base and 4 bases respectively, with 7 bases between them. The CDR3 runs to 13 residues. The CDR3 coding sequence is TGCGCCAGCAGCCAAGTGGGAGGAGAGACCCAGTACTTC. Translated: CASSQVGGETQYF.

The V call is TRBV7-2, the J call TRBJ1-5; 11 nucleotides line up with TRBD1. Germline V lookup: CDR1 SGHTA, CDR2 FQGNSA. J was trimmed by 4 bases and V by 3 bases; bases with no gene match: 2. The CDR3 is 15 amino acids. The CDR3 bases are TGTGCCAGCAGCTTGGACAGGGGGCGGAATCAGCCCCAGCATTTT. Translating gives CASSLDRGRNQPQHF.

The chain carries TRBV7-3 and TRBJ1-1; the D gene is possibly TRBD1 (5 bases). V was pared by 5 bases and J by 0 bases, with 10 bases between. This CDR3 contains 14 residues. The germline V gene has CDR1 SGHTA and CDR2 FQGTGA. The CDR3 here is CASSAGTVNTEAFF. CDR3 DNA: TGTGCCAGCAGCGCCGGGACGGTGAACACTGAAGCTTTCTTT.

CDR3 loop: CASSQGGGVNTEAFF. CDR3 coding DNA: TGCGCCAGCAGCCAGGGGGGCGGGGTGAACACTGAAGCTTTCTTT. The V and J genes are TRBV4-3 and TRBJ1-1, with D tentatively TRBD1 (6 bases). CDR3 size: 15 residues. Germline V gene sequence: CDR1 LGHNA, CDR2 YSLEER. The V end lost 3 bases, the J end lost 0 bases, and 11 bases lay between the germline ends.

This rearrangement joins TRBV28 to TRBJ2-2, with 12 bases fitting TRBD1. This CDR3 region has 14 residues. Trimming at V came to 10 bases and at J to 7 bases, leaving 7 bases not matched to a gene. In germline, CDR1 is MDHEN, CDR2 SYDVKM. Here the CDR3 reads CATPGQGADGELFF. DNA of the CDR3: TGTGCCACCCCGGGACAGGGGGCGGACGGGGAGCTGTTTTTT.

The chain carries TRBV4-1 and TRBJ2-1; D perhaps matches TRBD1 (6 bases). The V end lost 1 base, the J end lost 6 bases, and 19 bases lay between the germline ends. Per germline, CDR1 MGHRA and CDR2 YSYEKL. The CDR3 has 17 residues. The CDR3 DNA reads as TGCGCCAGCAGCCAAGCTACCGCACAGGGTAACGTCAATGAGCAGTTCTTC. As protein: CASSQATAQGNVNEQFF.

The rearrangement joins TRBV7-2 to TRBJ2-7, with 9 positions matching TRBD1. This CDR3 is built from 15 residues. The germline gives CDR1 SGHTA, CDR2 FQGNSA. V dropped 5 bases and J dropped 4; count of bases not matched to a gene: 9. CDR3 bases: TGTGCCAGCAGCGAGGGGACAGGGTATTGGTACGAGCAGTACTTC. The encoded protein is CASSEGTGYWYEQYF.

The chain joins TRBV3-1 (or the pseudogene TRBV3-2) to TRBJ1-1; TRBD1 aligns across 9 bases. The CDR3 totals 14 residues. CDR1 is LGHDT and CDR2 is YNNKEL in the germline V gene (reference sequence). J lost 6 bases, V lost 4 bases, and 6 bases had no gene match. The CDR3 sequence: CASSPIRQGAEAFF. The CDR3 DNA sequence: TGTGCCAGCAGCCCAATTAGACAGGGGGCTGAAGCTTTCTTT.

This chain connects TRBV18 to TRBJ2-1, with 12 bases matching TRBD2. The CDR3 consists of 15 residues. Per the germline V gene, CDR1 is KGHSH and CDR2 is LQKENI. V trimming: 4 bases; J trimming: 5 bases; junction bases outside the gene matches: 3. CDR3 nucleotide sequence: TGTGCCAGCTCACTACTAGCGGGAGGTGACAATGAGCAGTTCTTC. It translates to CASSLLAGGDNEQFF.

V and J are TRBV5-8 and TRBJ1-4, with D uncertain. CDR1 and CDR2 from the germline V gene are SGHTS and YDEGEE. V lost 0 bases and J lost 0, with 12 bases in between. The CDR3 has 17 amino acids. Here the CDR3 DNA reads TGTGCCAGCAGCTTGGTTGTAGGAGTGGCAACTAATGAAAAACTGTTTTTT. Its translation is CASSLVVGVATNEKLFF.

This sequence joins TRBV27 and TRBJ2-1; the D gene could be TRBD1 or TRBD2 (5 bases each). CDR3 length: 14 residues. Per germline, CDR1 MNHEY and CDR2 SMNVEV (reference sequence). Trimming shortened V by 3 bases and J by 5 bases, and 11 bases separated the two germline ends. CDR3 in amino acids: CASSFGALDNEQFF. CDR3 coding DNA: TGTGCCAGCAGTTTCGGGGCCCTGGACAATGAGCAGTTCTTC.

J is TRBJ1-2 and V is TRBV4-1; D may be TRBD1 (5 bases). The CDR3 contains 15 residues. Between the trimmed V and J ends, which lost 0 bases and 4 bases, there was a span of 12 bases. The germline V gene has CDR1 MGHRA and CDR2 YSYEKL. CDR3 DNA: TGCGCCAGCAGCCAAGATGGACACGAACTCTATGGCTACACCTTC. Its translation: CASSQDGHELYGYTF.

This clone came up once. The rearrangement uses TRBV7-9 and TRBJ2-7; tentatively, D is TRBD1 (6 bases). This CDR3 comprises 15 residues. V was pared by 5 bases and J by 1 base, with 15 bases between. Germline CDR1 SEHNR, CDR2 FQNEAQ (reference sequence). CDR3 sequence (DNA): TGTGCCAGCAGCACTCGACAGGATTTATCCTACGAGCAGTACTTC. Amino acid sequence: CASSTRQDLSYEQYF. The full variable domain, rest sourced from reference TRBV7-9 and TRBJ2-7, is DTGVSQNPRHKITKRGQNVTFRCDPISEHNRLYWYRQTLGQGPEFLTYFQNEAQLEKSRLLSDRFSAERPKGSFSTLEIQRTEQGDSAMYLCASSTRQDLSYEQYFGPGTRLTVT.

The chain links TRBV7-2 to TRBJ1-5; TRBD1 agrees at 7 bases. The CDR3 loop spans 15 amino acids. The V and J ends lost 3 bases and 6 bases, in that order; junction bases with no gene match: 8. CDR1 is SGHTA and CDR2 is FQGNSA in the germline V gene. CDR3 nucleotides: TGTGCCAGCAGCTTGATCGGACAGGTCTCTCAGCCCCAGCATTTT. Amino acids: CASSLIGQVSQPQHF.

This clone was recorded once. This chain uses TRBV7-9 with TRBJ1-1; TRBD1 matches at 8 bases. Trimming took 4 bases from V and 9 from J; bases not matched to a gene: 10. The CDR3 loop spans 14 amino acids. Germline CDR1 and CDR2: SEHNR and FQNEAQ (reference sequence). The CDR3, as DNA: TGTGCCAGCAGCTCCCGAGGACAGGGCCCCAAAGCTTTCTTT. Translation: CASSSRGQGPKAFF. The whole variable domain, filled in from reference TRBV7-9 and TRBJ1-1, reads DTGVSQNPRHKITKRGQNVTFRCDPISEHNRLYWYRQTLGQGPEFLTYFQNEAQLEKSRLLSDRFSAERPKGSFSTLEIQRTEQGDSAMYLCASSSRGQGPKAFFGQGTRLTVV.

This chain connects TRBV29-1 to TRBJ1-1; D remains unclear. The CDR3 is made up of 11 amino acids. Between the trimmed V and J ends, which lost 3 bases and 8 bases, there was a span of 10 bases. The V gene's germline CDR1 is SQVTM and CDR2 ANQGSEA. The CDR3 reads CSVDGVTEAFF. The DNA of the CDR3 is TGCAGCGTTGATGGAGTCACAGAAGCTTTCTTT.

The chain links TRBV6-5 to TRBJ2-5; weak D call: TRBD2 (6 bases). The germline gives CDR1 MNHEY, CDR2 SVGAGI. V was shortened by 6 bases and J by 4 bases, with 15 bases between the two germline ends. The CDR3 consists of 14 residues. Here the CDR3 DNA reads TGTGCCAGCAGATTGGAGGGTTTTCGAGAGACCCAGTACTTC. Its translation: CASRLEGFRETQYF.

V and J are TRBV5-5 and TRBJ1-2, with D unresolved. Germline V gene sequence: CDR1 SGHKS, CDR2 YYEKEE (reference sequence). The CDR3 sequence is 15 residues long. V was trimmed by 1 base and J by 0 bases, leaving 10 bases between them. CDR3 nucleotide sequence: TGTGCCAGCAGCTTGCGGGCAGCCTCTAACTATGGCTACACCTTC. The encoded protein is CASSLRAASNYGYTF.

The chain uses TRBV4-1 and TRBJ2-7; tentative D call: TRBD2 (5 bases). The CDR3 length is 15 residues. From germline, CDR1 is MGHRA and CDR2 YSYEKL. The V gene lost 0 bases and the J gene lost 1 base, with 10 bases spanning the gap. CDR3 loop: CASSQDPGFSYEQYF. As DNA, the CDR3 is TGCGCCAGCAGCCAAGACCCGGGGTTTTCCTACGAGCAGTACTTC.

The gene calls are TRBV24-1 and TRBJ2-1; TRBD2 is a possible D gene (6 bases). V shed 3 bases and J shed 3 bases, with 11 bases lying between them. Germline lookup yields CDR1 KGHDR and CDR2 SFDVKD. This CDR3 contains 15 residues. CDR3 sequence reads: CATSDPTRDYNEQFF. In DNA form, the CDR3 reads TGTGCCACCAGTGATCCGACTAGAGACTACAATGAGCAGTTCTTC.

V is TRBV11-2 and J is TRBJ1-1, with 9 bases identical to TRBD1. This CDR3 has 15 residues. V gave up 1 base and J gave up 4 bases; unmatched junction bases: 4. In germline, CDR1 is SGHAT, CDR2 FQNNGV. This CDR3 reads CASSLVDRGGTEAFF. CDR3 bases: TGTGCCAGCAGCTTAGTGGACAGGGGAGGCACTGAAGCTTTCTTT.

The chain recombines TRBV19 with TRBJ1-1, with D perhaps TRBD1 (6 bases). The CDR3 sequence is 13 residues long. V lost 7 bases to trimming and J lost 4 bases, with 13 bases between them. Per the germline V gene, CDR1 is LNHDA and CDR2 is SQIVND (reference sequence). The CDR3 sequence: CASIHAGATEAFF. CDR3 DNA: TGTGCCAGTATTCATGCGGGGGCCACTGAAGCTTTCTTT.

The chain has TRBV11-3 and TRBJ2-7; 7 bases fit TRBD2. The CDR3 is 15 residues long. The V and J ends lost 5 bases and 0 bases, in that order; junction bases with no gene match: 7. CDR1 and CDR2 (germline): SGHNT, YENEEA. The chain's CDR3 is CASSPRSGDSYEQYF. The CDR3 DNA sequence: TGTGCCAGCAGCCCCCGCAGCGGGGACTCCTACGAGCAGTACTTC.